Following are 16 T cell receptor beta chains from one sample sequenced in a study of shared clonotypes between healthy human individuals. The table came from immunoSEQ multiplex PCR; TCRdb's copy has only in-frame clones and leaves some out. This table holds roughly 1,800,000 clones, about 95% found once. CD45RO-negative CD8 cells positively selected for CCR7 made up the naive population, which excluded terminally differentiated effector memory CD45RA+ cells. Sequencing input: naive CD8+ T cells sorted from blood. These receptors all stem from a man younger than 30 in good health.

On this clone: Other nucleotide sequences from this sample produce the same CDR3. This chain connects TRBV28 to TRBJ1-6; the D is unclear. The CDR3 spans 12 residues. Trimming took 3 bases from V and 7 from J, leaving 4 bases between them. Germline V gives CDR1 MDHEN, CDR2 SYDVKM. The CDR3 sequence: CASSLGNSPLHF. The DNA of the CDR3 is TGTGCCAGCAGTTTGGGGAATTCACCCCTCCACTTT.

This chain links TRBV28 with TRBJ2-5, with TRBD1 matching over 8 bases. The junction had 13 bases not matched to a gene; V was cut back by 5 bases and J by 2 bases. Germline-derived CDR1 and CDR2 are MDHEN and SYDVKM. This CDR3 is built from 17 residues. The CDR3 DNA reads TGTGCCAGCAGTACCCTGACAGGGGTGGTGAAGCAAGAGACCCAGTACTTC. Translating gives CASSTLTGVVKQETQYF.

This clone has only a few counts. The chain carries TRBV6-1 and TRBJ1-6; D unclear. Trimming left V 2 bases short and J 5 bases short, with 16 bases between. This CDR3 has 17 amino acids. Germline V gene sequence: CDR1 MNHNS, CDR2 SASEGT. The CDR3 is CASSEYDAADNNSPLHF. The CDR3 DNA follows: TGTGCCAGCAGTGAATATGATGCGGCAGATAATAATTCACCCCTCCACTTT.

The chain carries TRBV5-6 and TRBJ2-3; D not resolved. The CDR3 is 13 amino acids. Germline V gene lookup returns CDR1 SGHDT and CDR2 YYEEEE. V was cut by 5 bases and J by 4 bases, with 11 bases left in between. In DNA, the CDR3 is TGTGCCAGCAGGATAACCGCGTCAGATACGCAGTATTTT. It is translated as CASRITASDTQYF.

V gene TRBV30 combines with J gene TRBJ1-2, with 7 bases lining up with TRBD1. J was trimmed by 3 bases and V by 2 bases; bases with no gene match: 6. The CDR3 length is 14 residues. Germline lookup yields CDR1 GTSNPN and CDR2 SVGIG (reference sequence). CDR3 sequence: CAWSHGTVDYGYTF. The CDR3 DNA is TGTGCCTGGAGTCACGGGACAGTAGACTATGGCTACACCTTC.

Notes on this clone: Other DNA sequences in this specimen translate into the identical CDR3. V and J are TRBV6-5 and TRBJ2-5; 10 bases line up with TRBD2. Germline V gene sequence: CDR1 MNHEY, CDR2 SVGAGI. Trimming removed 4 bases from V and 1 base from J; junction bases left unmatched: 3. The CDR3 is 15 residues long. CDR3 region: CASSLAGGSQETQYF. The DNA for the CDR3 is TGTGCCAGCAGTTTAGCGGGGGGCAGCCAAGAGACCCAGTACTTC.

The chain employs TRBV30 and TRBJ1-2; maybe TRBD1 (5 bases). The germline V and J ends were trimmed by 0 bases and 7 bases, with 18 bases remaining between them. The germline gives CDR1 GTSNPN, CDR2 SVGIG (reference sequence). The CDR3 has 15 amino acids. The CDR3 DNA reads as TGTGCCTGGAGTGTCTTCCTTGGGACTTCAACTGGCTACACCTTC. Protein product: CAWSVFLGTSTGYTF.

The chain employs TRBV29-1 and TRBJ2-2; 10 positions match TRBD2. The V gene's germline CDR1 is SQVTM and CDR2 ANQGSEA. Trimming cost V 1 base and J 4 bases; bases outside gene matches: 12. The CDR3 is made up of 18 amino acids. The CDR3 is CSVEVAGGPGVSTGELFF. The CDR3 DNA reads as TGCAGCGTTGAAGTAGCGGGAGGCCCAGGAGTAAGCACCGGGGAGCTGTTTTTT.

This rearrangement joins TRBV27 to TRBJ2-3, with 9 bases identical to TRBD2. The CDR3 runs to 15 residues. V gave up 6 bases and J gave up 2 bases; unmatched junction bases: 6. The germline CDR1 and CDR2 sequences are MNHEY and SMNVEV (reference sequence). The CDR3 loop is CASRRAGGPTDTQYF. The CDR3 coding sequence is TGTGCCAGCAGAAGAGCGGGAGGACCCACAGATACGCAGTATTTT.

CDR3 residues: CAGQRTNEKLFF. The CDR3 DNA sequence: TGTGCCGGACAGAGGACCAATGAAAAACTGTTTTTT. The gene calls are TRBV28 and TRBJ1-4; D possibly corresponds to TRBD1 (6 bases). The germline V and J ends were trimmed by 11 bases and 5 bases, with 12 bases remaining between them. CDR1 MDHEN and CDR2 SYDVKM come from the germline V gene. CDR3 length: 12 residues.

The gene calls are TRBV10-3 and TRBJ1-1; D gene unclear. The CDR3 spans 12 residues. V lost 0 bases and J lost 11, with 10 bases in between. Per germline, CDR1 ENHRY and CDR2 SYGVKD. The CDR3 region has the DNA TGTGCCATCAGTGAGTCGGGTCTCTGGGCTTTCTTT. This encodes CAISESGLWAFF.

Concerning this clone: Other DNA sequences in this sample translate to the same CDR3. The rearrangement uses TRBV6-6 and TRBJ2-1, with D unresolved. CDR1 and CDR2 (germline): MNHNY, SVGAGI (reference sequence). CDR3 size: 12 residues. V was cut by 2 bases and J by 6 bases, with 5 bases left in between. The CDR3 bases are TGTGCCAGCAGTTACCCCGGCAATGAGCAGTTCTTC. It translates to CASSYPGNEQFF.

The rearrangement uses TRBV6-5 and TRBJ2-2; D may be TRBD1 (6 bases). CDR1 is MNHEY, CDR2 SVGAGI, per germline. The CDR3 covers 15 residues. The V end was cut by 5 bases, the J end by 7 bases, with 17 bases between. The CDR3 DNA reads as TGTGCCAGCAGTAGCGGACAGTGGAGCTTCGGGGAGCTGTTTTTT. Translated: CASSSGQWSFGELFF.

The genes are TRBV18 and TRBJ1-1, with TRBD1 as a possible D gene (6 bases). Between the trimmed V and J ends, which lost 0 bases and 2 bases, there was a span of 7 bases. The V gene's germline CDR1 is KGHSH and CDR2 LQKENI. This CDR3 has 14 amino acids. In nucleotides, the CDR3 is TGTGCCAGCTCACCACCGGACAGCAACACTGAAGCTTTCTTT. Translated: CASSPPDSNTEAFF.

V and J are TRBV5-1 and TRBJ2-1, with 8 positions matching TRBD2. Germline CDR1 is SGHRS and CDR2 is YFSETQ. V gave up 3 bases and J gave up 4 bases; unmatched junction bases: 21. The CDR3 is 20 amino acids. CDR3 DNA: TGCGCCAGCAGCTCTCATACAGGGCCTCTAAACCCGGGAGGGTACAATGAGCAGTTCTTC. The encoded protein is CASSSHTGPLNPGGYNEQFF. The variable domain in full, with the rest retrieved from reference TRBV5-1 and TRBJ2-1, is KAGVTQTPRYLIKTRGQQVTLSCSPISGHRSVSWYQQTPGQGLQFLFEYFSETQRNKGNFPGRFSGRQFSNSRSEMNVSTLELGDSALYLCASSSHTGPLNPGGYNEQFFGPGTRLTVL.

V and J are TRBV18 and TRBJ2-5, with 12 bases that match TRBD1. The CDR3 is 16 residues long. The V segment lost 3 bases and the J segment 4 bases; nucleotides outside the gene matches: 6. Germline loops: CDR1 KGHSH, CDR2 LQKENI. The CDR3 protein is CASSPPGTGGAETQYF. CDR3 DNA: TGTGCCAGCTCACCGCCCGGGACAGGGGGCGCAGAGACCCAGTACTTC. Full variable domain (rest looked up from reference TRBV18 and TRBJ2-5): NAGVMQNPRHLVRRRGQEARLRCSPMKGHSHVYWYRQLPEEGLKFMVYLQKENIIDESGMPKERFSAEFPKEGPSILRIQQVVRGDSAAYFCASSPPGTGGAETQYFGPGTRLLVL.